Listed below are T cell receptor beta chains from one sample, sequenced in a study of shared clonotypes between healthy human individuals. TCRdb keeps only in-frame clones here, not all; method: immunoSEQ multiplex PCR. This table holds about 2 million clones, 95% found once. The source material was naive CD4+ T cells sorted from blood. Source of these receptors: a man younger than 35 in good health. Both conserved end residues are part of each CDR3. The order of the fields is J gene, clone size, V gene, D gene, CDR3 DNA, CDR3 protein. D genes are given only for firm matches. The size entry is marked missing in some rows and otherwise reads once, few, many or a size class.

>TRBJ2-3|-|TRBV5-6|TRBD2
TGTGCCAGCAGCTTACGGACTAGCGGGGGGGCCGGTGATACGCAGTATTTT
CASSLRTSGGAGDTQYF
>TRBJ2-3|-|TRBV28|TRBD2
TGTGCCAGCAGTCCTTGGTCTAGCGGGAGGCGGACTAGCACAGATACGCAGTATTTT
CASSPWSSGRRTSTDTQYF
>TRBJ2-7|-|TRBV5-5|-
TGTGCCAGCAGCTCATGGGGATACGAGCAGTACTTC
CASSSWGYEQYF
>TRBJ2-7|once|TRBV6-4|TRBD1
TGTGCCAGCAGGGGACCCGGGACAGGGGACAACGAGCAGTACTTC
CASRGPGTGDNEQYF
>TRBJ2-7|-|TRBV11-2|TRBD1
TGTGCCAGCAGCCTCAGGACAGGGGTCGGGTACGAGCAGTACTTC
CASSLRTGVGYEQYF
>TRBJ1-4|-|TRBV5-4|-
TGTGCCAGCAGCCAAATGGGGGCCGAAAAACTGTTTTTT
CASSQMGAEKLFF
>TRBJ1-1|-|TRBV19|TRBD1
TGTGCCAGTTCCCTAGGACAGGGAAGGACTGAAGCTTTCTTT
CASSLGQGRTEAFF
>TRBJ2-7|-|TRBV6-5|-
TGTGCCAGCAGGATAAACCGGGACGGAACCTACGAGCAGTACTTC
CASRINRDGTYEQYF
>TRBJ1-5|-|TRBV23-1|-
TGCGCCAGCAGTCTACAAGGGGGCAATCAGCCCCAGCATTTT
CASSLQGGNQPQHF
>TRBJ1-1|-|TRBV5-1|-
TGCGCCAGCAGCAAGGGCGTAAACACTGAAGCTTTCTTT
CASSKGVNTEAFF
>TRBJ2-7|-|TRBV11-2|TRBD1
TGTGCCAGCAGCTTAGGATGGACAGGCTACGAGCAGTACTTC
CASSLGWTGYEQYF
>TRBJ2-7|-|TRBV4-1|TRBD2
TGCGCCAGCAGCCAATATGTGACTAGCGGGAAGCGCGAGCAGTACTTC
CASSQYVTSGKREQYF
>TRBJ2-3|-|TRBV10-3|-
TGTGCCATCGGTCTGGGGGGTGGCACAGATACGCAGTATTTT
CAIGLGGGTDTQYF
>TRBJ1-6|-|TRBV7-9|-
TGTGCCAGCAGCCTCGACAGTAATTCACCCCTCCACTTT
CASSLDSNSPLHF
>TRBJ2-3|-|TRBV10-3|TRBD2
TGTGCCATCAGCGCGTTGGGCGGGGGGGCAGATACGCAGTATTTT
CAISALGGGADTQYF